This entry lists 4 T cell receptor beta chains sequenced from one sample in a study of glioma-infiltrating T cells after dendritic cell vaccination. Profiling relied on immunoSEQ multiplex PCR, and the TCRdb table lists in-frame clones only, not all of them. The sample lists around 73,000 clones; roughly 87% were seen once. This material consisted of blood, taken before dendritic cell vaccination. These receptors came from a human donor with glioblastoma.

The V and J genes are TRBV5-1 and TRBJ2-5, with D possibly matching TRBD2 (6 bases). Germline-derived CDR1 and CDR2 are SGHRS and YFSETQ. The CDR3 runs to 16 residues. Trimming removed 2 bases at V and 5 bases at J, with 19 bases between. The CDR3 loop reads CASSFGSGSGRETQYF. Here the CDR3 DNA reads TGCGCCAGCAGCTTCGGGTCGGGGTCGGGGAGGGAGACCCAGTACTTC.

The chain employs TRBV15 and TRBJ2-7, with 7 bases matching TRBD1. After removal of 3 bases from V and 2 bases from J, the junction contained 4 bases not matched to a gene. The CDR3 sequence is 14 residues long. Germline CDR1 LNHNV, CDR2 YYDKDF (reference sequence). The CDR3 nucleotides are TGTGCCACCAGCAGGCAGGGGGACGCCTACGAGCAGTACTTC. It is translated as CATSRQGDAYEQYF.

This chain's CDR3 is CAISVSQNSPLHF. In DNA form, the CDR3 reads TGTGCCATCAGTGTGTCCCAGAATTCACCCCTCCACTTT. The chain carries TRBV10-3 and TRBJ1-6; D remains ambiguous. The length of the CDR3 is 13 residues. V lost 4 bases, J lost 7 bases, and 8 bases lay in between. Germline assignment: CDR1 ENHRY and CDR2 SYGVKD.

This clone was picked up one time. The rearrangement uses TRBV9 and TRBJ2-1; D is unresolved. V was clipped by 0 bases and J by 8 bases, with 15 bases between them. This CDR3 has 15 residues. Germline-derived CDR1 and CDR2 are SGDLS and YYNGEE. This chain's CDR3 is CASSVDGSSNYEQFF. The CDR3 bases are TGTGCCAGCAGCGTAGACGGGTCGAGCAACTATGAGCAGTTCTTC. Combining the CDR3 with reference TRBV9 and TRBJ2-1 gives the whole variable domain DSGVTQTPKHLITATGQRVTLRCSPRSGDLSVYWYQQSLDQGLQFLIQYYNGEERAKGNILERFSAQQFPDLHSELNLSSLELGDSALYFCASSVDGSSNYEQFFGPGTRLTVL.